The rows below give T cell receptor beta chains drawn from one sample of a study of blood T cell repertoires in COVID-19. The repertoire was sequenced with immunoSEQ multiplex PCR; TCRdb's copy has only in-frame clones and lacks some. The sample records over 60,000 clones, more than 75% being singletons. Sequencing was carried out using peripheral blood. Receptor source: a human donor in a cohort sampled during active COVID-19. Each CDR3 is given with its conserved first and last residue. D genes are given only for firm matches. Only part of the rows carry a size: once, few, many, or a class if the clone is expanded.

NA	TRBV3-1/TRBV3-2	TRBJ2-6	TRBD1	CASSQDIRRQGVSGANVLTF	TGTGCCAGCAGCCAAGATATTAGGAGACAGGGGGTCTCTGGGGCCAACGTCCTGACTTTC
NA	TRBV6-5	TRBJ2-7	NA	CASSYSGTYEQYF	TGTGCCAGCAGTTACTCCGGTACCTACGAGCAGTACTTC
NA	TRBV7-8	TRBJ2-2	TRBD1	CASSATGQGAFGELFF	TGTGCCAGCAGCGCTACGGGACAGGGGGCTTTCGGGGAGCTGTTTTTT
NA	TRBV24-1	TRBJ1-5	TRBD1	CATREQGADQPQHF	TGTGCCACCAGGGAACAGGGGGCAGATCAGCCCCAGCATTTT
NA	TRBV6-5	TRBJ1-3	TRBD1	CASHRDRGSGNTIYF	TGTGCCAGCCACCGGGACAGGGGCTCTGGAAACACCATATATTTT
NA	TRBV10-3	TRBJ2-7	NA	CAISESAGSYEQYF	TGTGCCATCAGTGAGTCTGCAGGGTCCTACGAGCAGTACTTC
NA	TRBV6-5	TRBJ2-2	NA	CASSRGQNTGELFF	TGTGCCAGCTCGAGGGGACAGAACACCGGGGAGCTGTTTTTT
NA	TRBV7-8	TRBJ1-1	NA	CASSLSVNTEAFF	TGTGCCAGCAGCTTATCCGTCAACACTGAAGCTTTCTTT
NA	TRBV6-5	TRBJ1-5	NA	CASSPDRYWGAQHF	TGTGCCAGCAGCCCGGACCGCTACTGGGGGGCCCAGCATTTT
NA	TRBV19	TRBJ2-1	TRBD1	CATTPRTGGLSSYNEQFF	TGTGCCACGACACCCCGGACAGGGGGCTTAAGCTCCTACAATGAGCAGTTCTTC
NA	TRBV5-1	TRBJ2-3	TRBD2	CASSPGGRGNTDTQYF	TGCGCCAGCAGCCCGGGGGGTCGGGGGAACACAGATACGCAGTATTTT
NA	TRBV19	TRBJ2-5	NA	CASSSLTLQETQYF	TGTGCCAGTAGTTCGTTGACATTACAAGAGACCCAGTACTTC
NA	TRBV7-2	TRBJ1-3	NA	CASSLVGGLRNTIYF	TGTGCCAGCAGCTTAGTCGGGGGGCTCAGAAACACCATATATTTT
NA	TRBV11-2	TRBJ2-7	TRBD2	CASSSIVGLAGGAAYEQYF	TGTGCCAGCAGCTCTATTGTGGGACTAGCGGGGGGTGCGGCCTACGAGCAGTACTTC
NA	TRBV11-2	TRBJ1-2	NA	CASSQGGVYGYTF	TGTGCCAGCAGCCAAGGGGGTGTCTATGGCTACACCTTC
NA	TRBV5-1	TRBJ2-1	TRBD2	CASSPGGSYPEQFF	TGCGCCAGCAGCCCGGGAGGGAGTTATCCCGAGCAGTTCTTC
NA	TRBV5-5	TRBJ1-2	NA	CASSLAGGGYTF	TGTGCCAGCAGCTTGGCAGGCGGGGGCTACACCTTC
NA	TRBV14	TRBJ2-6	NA	CASSQDRRASGANVLTF	TGTGCCAGCAGCCAAGATAGGCGGGCCTCTGGGGCCAACGTCCTGACTTTC
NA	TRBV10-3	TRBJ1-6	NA	CAIRGEGRDSPLHF	TGTGCCATCAGGGGAGAGGGGAGGGACTCACCCCTCCACTTT
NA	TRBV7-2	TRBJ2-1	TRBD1	CASSPDRDIYNEQFF	TGTGCCAGCAGCCCGGACAGGGACATATACAATGAGCAGTTCTTC
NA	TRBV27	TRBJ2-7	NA	CASSLSWTAFYEQYF	TGTGCCAGCAGTTTATCGTGGACAGCCTTCTACGAGCAGTACTTC
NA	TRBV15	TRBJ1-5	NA	CATSRDHNQPQHF	TGTGCCACCAGCAGAGATCACAATCAGCCCCAGCATTTT
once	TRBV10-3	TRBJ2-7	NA	CAIKAESGYEQYF	TGTGCCATCAAAGCAGAATCGGGATACGAGCAGTACTTC
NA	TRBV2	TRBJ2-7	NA	CASSADGGEQYF	TGTGCCAGCAGCGCGGACGGAGGCGAGCAGTACTTC
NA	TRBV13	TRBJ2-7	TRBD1	CASSAGQGGSYEQYF	TGTGCCAGCAGCGCCGGACAGGGTGGATCCTACGAGCAGTACTTC
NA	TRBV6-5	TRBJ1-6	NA	CASSYRSHNSPLHF	TGTGCCAGCAGTTATAGGAGCCATAATTCACCCCTCCACTTT
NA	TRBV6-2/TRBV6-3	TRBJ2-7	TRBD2	CASSRTSGVFYEQYF	TGTGCCAGCAGCCGAACTAGCGGGGTATTCTACGAGCAGTACTTC
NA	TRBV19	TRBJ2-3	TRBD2	CASSNSGATDTQYF	TGTGCCAGTAGTAACAGCGGGGCCACAGATACGCAGTATTTT
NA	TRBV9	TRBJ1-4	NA	CASSVDEPDPQRASRKLFF	TGTGCCAGCAGCGTAGATGAGCCAGATCCCCAACGAGCGAGTCGAAAACTGTTTTTT
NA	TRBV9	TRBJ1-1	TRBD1	CASSVVGQGSKDTEAFF	TGTGCCAGCAGCGTAGTGGGACAGGGCAGTAAGGACACTGAAGCTTTCTTT
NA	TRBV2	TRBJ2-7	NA	CANGGPVLGLEQYF	TGTGCCAACGGGGGACCAGTACTGGGTCTCGAGCAGTACTTC
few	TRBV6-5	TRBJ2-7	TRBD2	CASTPAGREQYF	TGTGCCAGCACGCCAGCGGGGAGAGAGCAGTACTTC
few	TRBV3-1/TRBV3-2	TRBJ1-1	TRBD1	CASSGQVNTEAFF	TGTGCCAGCAGCGGACAGGTGAACACTGAAGCTTTCTTT
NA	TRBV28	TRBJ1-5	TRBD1	CASSSRWTGRSGQPQHF	TGTGCCAGCAGTAGCAGATGGACAGGGAGGTCCGGTCAGCCCCAGCATTTT
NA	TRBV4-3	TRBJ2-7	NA	CASSQAREQYF	TGCGCCAGCAGCCAAGCCCGGGAGCAGTACTTC
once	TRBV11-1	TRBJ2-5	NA	CASSRLDENLKETQYF	TGTGCCAGCAGCCGTCTAGATGAGAACTTGAAAGAGACCCAGTACTTC
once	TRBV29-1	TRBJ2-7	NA	CSVEDSLVPNEQYF	TGCAGCGTTGAGGACTCCCTCGTCCCGAACGAGCAGTACTTC